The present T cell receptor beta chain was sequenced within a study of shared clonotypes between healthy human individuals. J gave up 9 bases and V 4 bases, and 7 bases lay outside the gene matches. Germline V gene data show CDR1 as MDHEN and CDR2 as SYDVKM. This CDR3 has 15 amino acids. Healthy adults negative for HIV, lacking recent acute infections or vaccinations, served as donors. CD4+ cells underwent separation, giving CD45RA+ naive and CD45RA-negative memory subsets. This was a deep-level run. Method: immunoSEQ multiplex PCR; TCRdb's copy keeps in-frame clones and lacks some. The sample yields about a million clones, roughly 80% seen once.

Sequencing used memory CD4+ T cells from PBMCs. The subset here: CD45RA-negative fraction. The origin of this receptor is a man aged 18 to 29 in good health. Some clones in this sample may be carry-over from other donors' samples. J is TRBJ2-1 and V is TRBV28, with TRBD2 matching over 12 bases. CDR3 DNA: TGTGCCAGCAGTTCGTCTAGCGGGAGGGGCGGTGAGCAGTTCTTC. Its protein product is CASSSSSGRGGEQFF.